The present T cell receptor (beta chain) was sequenced within a study of cytomegalovirus exposure and HLA in healthy donors. Primers included in the PCR were 60 Vbeta and 13 Jbeta primers. Using immunoSEQ multiplex PCR, the repertoire was profiled, and TCRdb retains in-frame clones only, with some absent. The data show 40,000 or so clones, just under 75% seen once. Regarding the study as a whole: About 87% or about 30% of the time was how often most TCR beta V segments were productive, according to an earlier analysis.

CDR1 is SQVTM, CDR2 ANQGSEA, per germline. The CDR3 is 13 amino acids. J lost 8 bases, V lost 2 bases, and 5 bases had no gene match. A note on this clone: Its target is not known. The sample carries other DNA sequences with the same CDR3.

This rearrangement joins TRBV29-1 to TRBJ2-1, with 8 bases identical to TRBD2. The clonotype was recovered from a man under 40 in good health and CMV-seronegative. Sequenced material: PBMCs. The chain's CDR3 is CSVERGLVDEQFF. The CDR3 nucleotides read TGCAGCGTTGAAAGGGGACTAGTCGATGAGCAGTTCTTC.